The source of this T cell receptor beta chain is a study of shared clonotypes between healthy human individuals (dated by TCRdb to about 2020). About the full investigation: The cohort included three men and a couple of women between 18 and 49 years of age. For each donor, CD4 naive and CD4 memory were each run on three plates, CD8 naive on two plates, and CD8 memory on one plate. Blood TCR repertoires of a handful of healthy adults were deeply sequenced to estimate repertoire size and the extent of clonotype sharing between individuals. To increase sequencing depth and limit assay-specific biases, TCR repertoire library preparation and sequencing were carried out by different laboratories using diverse techniques. Each donor's leukapheresis produced roughly between about 0.8 and 10 billion PBMCs. Results and caveats for the whole study, not just this receptor: Naive subsets generally had larger estimated clonotype richness than memory subsets did. Pairwise subsampling led to the expectation that sequencing depth would affect the degree of clonotype sharing among donors. Rarefaction of sorted-subset datasets indicated incomplete sequencing despite the large sequencing depth. Clonotypes shared by all four sorted-subset donors showed higher generation probabilities than non-shared clonotypes. The small number of donors limited the genetic and exposure-history diversity represented. Sharing across several donors was observed for around 4.8% of naive CD4, 3.5% of naive CD8, 2% to 2.5% of memory CD4, and about 0.38% of memory CD8 clonotypes. Sampling was restricted to blood, and TCR repertoires in tissues likely differ from the TCR repertoires found in blood.

Turning to this clone: The antigen it binds to is not known. One base away there is no much larger clone; base qualities are not given.

Using the deep immunoSEQ assay, TCR CDR3 regions were amplified from genomic DNA by multiplex PCR. Extracted genomic DNA from each cell subset was spread evenly across all wells of several immunoSEQ 96-well plates, with each plate serving as a replicate. Each replicate PCR for sorted subsets received around 210 ng genomic DNA, equal to roughly 30,000 T cell genomes. Purified libraries were measured with a Qubit 3.0 fluorometer, size-checked on a Bioanalyzer 2100, and measured again with the KAPA Library Quantification kit. A separate single-read 150-cycle Illumina NextSeq 550 flow cell was used to sequence each immunoSEQ 96-well plate. Per the original workflow: The immunoSEQ output contained only junctional sequences without quality scores, so filtering could not match that applied to full-length reads. Sequences were annotated with PyIR, a Python wrapper for IgBLAST v1.9, and V/J genes and CDR3 were assigned using IMGT germline references. Reads were removed for weak V/J assignments (E-value above 1e-6), missing CDR3, stop codons, out-of-frame junctions, or ambiguous translated residues. V3J clonotypes were defined by identical inferred V gene, J gene, and CDR3 amino acid sequence. The percentage overlap between two repertoires was calculated by dividing the number of shared unique clonotypes by the size of the smaller repertoire. RTK rarefaction, the Chao1 estimator, and Recon v2.1 estimates of unobserved clonotypes were used to assess repertoire richness. Generation probabilities for all TCRbeta clonotypes obtained by the gDNA method from a handful of donors were computed using OLGA. What TCRdb holds here is the immuneACCESS table cut down to in-frame rearrangements. Part of the clones is not present; checked against another copy, under half of the missing clones reflect an unresolved V gene, and the others are unexplained. The DNA was the basis for D and trimming; V, J and clone size are from that table. The sample yields 800,000 or so clones; 95% to 97% were counted once. Clones ranked in the top ten supply under 0.3% of the sample.

Clipping removes 3 bases from V and 1 base from J, with 5 as the unmatched junction base count. Reading from cysteine to phenylalanine, the CDR3 counts 16 amino acids. Only the CDR3 portion is preserved as DNA: 48 bases, with reading frame beginning at the first base. Per the germline V gene, KGHSH is the CDR1 and LQKENI is the CDR2. For the CD8 naive samples, CD45RO-negative cells were positively selected for CCR7, yielding a CD45RA+CCR7+ population from which TemRA cells were excluded. Donors were healthy HIV-negative adults with no recently reported acute infections or vaccinations. Every donor was a Caucasian adult living in Nashville, Tennessee, USA. Blood was obtained by leukapheresis, after which PBMCs were separated by Ficoll-Histopaque density gradient centrifugation and cryopreserved in liquid nitrogen vapor phase. Analytical flow cytometry was used to check the purity and quantity of each magnetically sorted T cell population. From each sorted fraction, genomic DNA was isolated and quantified by UV absorbance on a Nanodrop 2000c.

The origin of this receptor is a young man in good health. The chain joins TRBV18 to TRBJ1-1, with 10 middle bases fitting TRBD1. Sequencing was performed on naive CD8+ T cells sorted from blood. Per the publication, the cell subset or site label means: CD45RA+CCR7+. For the CDR3, the sequence is CASSPPGQGRNTEAFF. The sequenced DNA: TGTGCCAGCTCACCCCCGGGACAGGGGAGGAACACTGAAGCTTTCTTT.